This T cell receptor beta chain was obtained from a study of HIV-infected patients and healthy controls. TCRdb reanalysed the 5' RACE reads using MiXCR and keeps one entry per CDR3 protein. The sample lists about 17,000 distinct CDR3 sequences, around 15% seen once, with roughly 24% in the top ten. This CDR3 is built from 17 residues. V dropped 4 bases and J dropped 1; count of bases not matched to a gene: 10. The V gene's germline CDR1 is LNHDA and CDR2 SQIVND (reference sequence). The sequencing sample was made of CD8+ T cells from blood. This chain uses TRBV19 with TRBJ2-1, with 7 bases identical to TRBD2. The clonotype originates from a human donor in good health. CDR3 amino acids: CASSRGLREGSYNEQFF. The CDR3 DNA sequence: TGTGCCAGTAGTAGAGGTTTGAGGGAGGGTTCCTACAATGAGCAGTTCTTC. Looking up the rest from reference TRBV19 and TRBJ2-1 gives the full variable domain: DGGITQSPKYLFRKEGQNVTLSCEQNLNHDAMYWYRQDPGQGLRLIYYSQIVNDFQKGDIAEGYSVSREKKESFPLTVTSAQKNPTAFYLCASSRGLREGSYNEQFFGPGTRLTVL.